The 30 T cell receptor beta chains given below trace back to one sample, sequenced in a study of T cell responses to AZD1222 COVID-19 vaccine. The data were produced by immunoSEQ multiplex PCR, yet TCRdb's version contains in-frame clones alone and is incomplete. In the table there are 100,000 to 150,000 clones, about 87% of which are singletons. This material consisted of peripheral blood, taken on day 0 of AZD1222 vaccination. The receptors derive from an adult in good health.

The chain has TRBV4-3 and TRBJ1-6; tentative D call: TRBD1 (5 bases). The V end was cut by 1 base, the J end by 3 bases, with 10 bases between. Per germline, CDR1 LGHNA and CDR2 YSLEER. CDR3 length equals 16 residues. CDR3 sequence (DNA): TGCGCCAGCAGCCAAGCTCCCGGGGGCTATAATTCACCCCTCCACTTT. This translates into CASSQAPGGYNSPLHF.

As DNA, the CDR3 is TGCAGTGCTCCACTGACCTACGAGCAGTACTTC. Encoded protein: CSAPLTYEQYF. This chain joins TRBV20-1 and TRBJ2-7; D gene ambiguous. Trimming took off 5 bases at V and 2 bases at J, with 7 bases between the two ends. The V gene's germline CDR1 is DFQATT and CDR2 SNEGSKA (reference sequence). This CDR3 is 11 amino acids long.

This clone was recorded a few times. The V gene is TRBV19, the J gene TRBJ1-2; TRBD1 is a possible D gene (6 bases). CDR3 length equals 15 residues. V was clipped by 5 bases and J by 4 bases, with 17 bases between them. Germline CDR1 reads LNHDA; CDR2 reads SQIVND (reference sequence). The CDR3 region has the DNA TGTGCCAGTAGTCCGGACAGACTAGCGAGCTATGGCTACACCTTC. It yields the protein CASSPDRLASYGYTF.

The rearrangement uses TRBV28 and TRBJ1-1, with D hard to call. Trimming removed 2 bases at V and 0 bases at J, with 13 bases between. The germline CDR1 and CDR2 sequences are MDHEN and SYDVKM. This CDR3 is 16 amino acids long. The CDR3 here is CASSLLQGMLNTEAFF. The CDR3 region has the DNA TGTGCCAGCAGTTTACTACAAGGGATGCTGAACACTGAAGCTTTCTTT. The entire variable domain, with the rest obtained from reference TRBV28 and TRBJ1-1, is as follows: DVKVTQSSRYLVKRTGEKVFLECVQDMDHENMFWYRQDPGLGLRLIYFSYDVKMKEKGDIPEGYSVSREKKERFSLILESASTNQTSMYLCASSLLQGMLNTEAFFGQGTRLTVV.

The V and J genes are TRBV5-1 and TRBJ2-4; TRBD1 matches at 8 bases. The CDR3 runs 16 residues. V lost 4 bases, J lost 6 bases, and 12 bases stayed unmatched. Germline loops: CDR1 SGHRS, CDR2 YFSETQ. The CDR3 nucleotides read TGCGCCAGCAGCCCGGGACAGGCTCTAAGCGGAAACATTCAGTACTTC. Translation: CASSPGQALSGNIQYF.

The V and J genes are TRBV7-2 and TRBJ2-5; unclear D gene. Per the germline V gene, CDR1 is SGHTA and CDR2 is FQGNSA. The CDR3 is 12 amino acids. V was shortened by 6 bases and J by 5 bases, with 10 bases between the two germline ends. CDR3 sequence reads: CASSQARETQYF. The CDR3 bases are TGTGCCAGCAGTCAGGCCCGGGAGACCCAGTACTTC.

V usage is TRBV18 and J usage is TRBJ1-5; the match to TRBD1 covers 9 bases. Trimming took 5 bases from V and 3 from J; bases not matched to a gene: 2. The CDR3 spans 14 residues. Germline V gives CDR1 KGHSH, CDR2 LQKENI. The CDR3 spells CASSRTGDNQPQHF. The CDR3 DNA is TGTGCCAGCTCAAGGACAGGGGACAATCAGCCCCAGCATTTT.

The J gene is TRBJ1-1, the V gene TRBV9; D unclear. From germline, CDR1 is SGDLS and CDR2 YYNGEE. The CDR3 spans 13 residues. The ends were cut back, 1 base at V and 4 bases at J, with 8 bases in the middle. The CDR3 nucleotides are TGTGCCAGCAGCGTAAGGTGGGGCACTGAAGCTTTCTTT. As protein: CASSVRWGTEAFF.

The genes are TRBV5-4 and TRBJ1-1; D remains unclear. Per the germline V gene, CDR1 is SGHNT and CDR2 is YYREEE (reference sequence). The V gene lost 1 base and the J gene lost 1 base, with 5 bases spanning the gap. The CDR3 runs 13 residues. Written as DNA, the CDR3 is TGTGCCAGCAGCTTGACCCCGAACACTGAAGCTTTCTTT. Translated: CASSLTPNTEAFF.

The chain couples TRBV9 to TRBJ2-2, with 10 bases matching TRBD2. Germline CDR1 is SGDLS and CDR2 is YYNGEE. The trim removed 0 bases at V and 3 bases at J, leaving 2 bases unmatched. The CDR3 totals 16 residues. DNA for the CDR3: TGTGCCAGCAGCGTAGTGAGCGGGGGGGACACCGGGGAGCTGTTTTTT. Its translation: CASSVVSGGDTGELFF.

This chain connects TRBV28 to TRBJ2-7; TRBD2 might be the D (6 bases). Germline CDR1 and CDR2: MDHEN and SYDVKM. The CDR3 contains 15 residues. The V and J ends lost 8 bases and 2 bases respectively, with 19 bases between them. CDR3 sequence: CASGRDGTGAYEQYF. The CDR3 coding sequence is TGTGCCAGCGGAAGAGACGGGACGGGGGCCTACGAGCAGTACTTC.

The chain is built from TRBV6-2 or TRBV6-3 and TRBJ2-2; possible D gene TRBD1, 6 bases. The germline V gene encodes CDR1 MNHEY and CDR2 SVGEGT. The CDR3 has 15 amino acids. V was trimmed by 2 bases and J by 4 bases, leaving 11 bases between them. This chain's CDR3 is CASSYTQGSTGELFF. The CDR3, as DNA: TGTGCCAGCAGTTACACCCAGGGGTCCACCGGGGAGCTGTTTTTT.

This rearrangement joins TRBV6-5 to TRBJ1-6; no clear D gene. The CDR3 has 15 residues. Trimming took 6 bases from V and 5 from J, leaving 14 bases between them. Germline V CDR1 and CDR2: MNHEY, SVGAGI. The CDR3 DNA is TGTGCCAGCAGCCCAGCTCCTATGGATAATTCACCCCTCCACTTT. Translation: CASSPAPMDNSPLHF.

The genes are TRBV19 and TRBJ1-4; D might be TRBD1 (6 bases). The V gene lost 6 bases and the J gene lost 0 bases, with 17 bases spanning the gap. Germline CDR1 LNHDA, CDR2 SQIVND (reference sequence). The CDR3 is 17 amino acids. The CDR3 coding sequence is TGTGCCAGTAGATCAAGACAGGCACCTTCAACTAATGAAAAACTGTTTTTT. It translates to CASRSRQAPSTNEKLFF.

The chain is built from TRBV24-1 and TRBJ2-1; 8 bases are a match to TRBD1. The CDR3 loop spans 13 amino acids. Looked up from germline, CDR1 is KGHDR and CDR2 is SFDVKD. With 4 bases clipped from V and 10 bases from J, the junction kept 5 bases outside the gene matches. As DNA, the CDR3 is TGTGCCACCAGTGAACCGACAGGGGTAGAGCAGTTCTTC. Translated: CATSEPTGVEQFF.

This sequence joins TRBV19 and TRBJ2-7; the match to TRBD2 covers 10 bases. The CDR3 sequence is 15 residues long. With V trimmed by 7 bases and J by 2 bases, 8 bases remained unmatched. The germline V gene has CDR1 LNHDA and CDR2 SQIVND (reference sequence). Written as DNA, the CDR3 is TGTGCCAGTACCTTTACTAGCGGGGAGCCCTACGAGCAGTACTTC. Amino acids: CASTFTSGEPYEQYF.

The chain combines TRBV7-9 with TRBJ1-3; D is unresolved. The germline V gene encodes CDR1 SEHNR and CDR2 FQNEAQ (reference sequence). The CDR3 is 17 residues long. V lost 2 bases and J 1 base, leaving 15 bases between the germline ends. This CDR3 is CASSLISGELSGNTIYF. CDR3 nucleotide sequence: TGTGCCAGCAGCTTAATTTCGGGTGAACTGTCTGGAAACACCATATATTTT.

V gene TRBV28 combines with J gene TRBJ2-7; 10 bases match TRBD1. This CDR3 comprises 16 residues. Per the germline V gene, CDR1 is MDHEN and CDR2 is SYDVKM. V was pared by 5 bases and J by 1 base, with 8 bases of the junction left unmatched. The chain's CDR3 is CASSPAGTGDSYEQYF. DNA for the CDR3: TGTGCCAGCAGTCCCGCCGGGACAGGGGATTCCTACGAGCAGTACTTC.

This sequence joins TRBV20-1 and TRBJ2-7, with D perhaps TRBD1 or TRBD2 (6 bases each). V was clipped by 3 bases and J by 5 bases, with 14 bases between them. The CDR3 length is 13 residues. Germline CDR1 and CDR2: DFQATT and SNEGSKA (reference sequence). The CDR3 spells CSASRGATDEQYF. DNA for the CDR3: TGCAGTGCTAGTAGGGGGGCTACGGACGAGCAGTACTTC.

CDR3 DNA: TGTGCCAGCAGTTTTCAACTGGTAGATACGCAGTATTTT. It encodes CASSFQLVDTQYF. This chain uses TRBV7-8 with TRBJ2-3; D remains unclear. V dropped 6 bases and J dropped 5 bases, with 12 bases sitting between them. Per the germline V gene, CDR1 is SGHVS and CDR2 is FQNEAQ. The CDR3 is 13 amino acids.

This rearrangement joins TRBV11-2 to TRBJ2-1; 7 bases align to TRBD1. Germline trimming cut 1 base from V and 8 bases from J; bases unmatched to any gene: 11. The CDR3 is 16 amino acids. CDR1 and CDR2 (germline): SGHAT, FQNNGV. The CDR3 protein is CASSLARGPLPHEQFF. In DNA, the CDR3 is TGTGCCAGCAGCTTAGCGAGGGGGCCTCTCCCCCATGAGCAGTTCTTC.

The chain uses TRBV30 and TRBJ2-7; 10 bases are a match to TRBD2. Germline CDR1 and CDR2: GTSNPN and SVGIG (reference sequence). V dropped 1 base and J dropped 3; count of bases not matched to a gene: 6. The CDR3 spans 15 residues. CDR3 in amino acids: CAWSGSGGRLYEQYF. CDR3 DNA sequence: TGTGCCTGGAGTGGTAGCGGGGGGCGCCTCTACGAGCAGTACTTC. Full variable domain (missing parts from reference TRBV30 and TRBJ2-7): SQTIHQWPATLVQPVGSPLSLECTVEGTSNPNLYWYRQAAGRGLQLLFYSVGIGQISSEVPQNLSASRPQDRQFILSSKKLLLSDSGFYLCAWSGSGGRLYEQYFGPGTRLTVT.

This sequence joins TRBV4-1 and TRBJ1-5; D gene ambiguous. The CDR3 runs 15 residues. The germline V gene encodes CDR1 MGHRA and CDR2 YSYEKL. The V end was cut by 4 bases, the J end by 1 base, with 11 bases between. The CDR3 DNA reads as TGCGCCAGCAGCCCCTTATACCCCAGCAATCAGCCCCAGCATTTT. Translating it yields CASSPLYPSNQPQHF.

The rearrangement joins TRBV7-8 to TRBJ2-1; 10 bases are a match to TRBD2. After removal of 2 bases from V and 10 bases from J, the junction contained 5 bases not matched to a gene. This CDR3 spans 14 amino acids. Germline lookup yields CDR1 SGHVS and CDR2 FQNEAQ. The CDR3 nucleotides read TGTGCCAGCAGCTTACAGCTAGCGGGAGCCGAGCAGTTCTTC. Amino acids: CASSLQLAGAEQFF. Full variable domain (remainder filled in from reference TRBV7-8 and TRBJ2-1): GAGVSQSPRYKVAKRGQDVALRCDPISGHVSLFWYQQALGQGPEFLTYFQNEAQLDKSGLPSDRFFAERPEGSVSTLKIQRTQQEDSAVYLCASSLQLAGAEQFFGPGTRLTVL.

This sequence joins TRBV2 and TRBJ2-3; D is unresolved. Germline CDR1 SNHLY, CDR2 FYNNEI. The CDR3 consists of 13 residues. V lost 2 bases to trimming and J lost 5 bases, with 8 bases between them. The CDR3 is CASSELKLDTQYF. The CDR3 bases are TGTGCCAGCAGTGAATTGAAGTTAGATACGCAGTATTTT.

This chain links TRBV5-1 with TRBJ2-1; D is unresolved. Germline V gives CDR1 SGHRS, CDR2 YFSETQ. Trimming stripped 2 bases from V and 2 bases from J, with 11 bases between. CDR3 length: 15 residues. The CDR3 DNA reads TGCGCCAGCAGCTTCGGGCCCCGTGCCTACAATGAGCAGTTCTTC. Translated, it gives CASSFGPRAYNEQFF. The full variable domain, with the rest looked up from reference TRBV5-1 and TRBJ2-1, is KAGVTQTPRYLIKTRGQQVTLSCSPISGHRSVSWYQQTPGQGLQFLFEYFSETQRNKGNFPGRFSGRQFSNSRSEMNVSTLELGDSALYLCASSFGPRAYNEQFFGPGTRLTVL.

This sequence joins TRBV7-2 and TRBJ1-5; D uncertain. V was shortened by 5 bases and J by 3 bases, with 8 bases between the two germline ends. CDR1 is SGHTA and CDR2 is FQGNSA in the germline V gene. The CDR3 sequence is 13 residues long. This chain's CDR3 is CASSATNNQPQHF. CDR3 nucleotide sequence: TGTGCCAGCAGCGCGACAAACAATCAGCCCCAGCATTTT. Filled out from reference TRBV7-2 and TRBJ1-5, the complete variable domain reads GAGVSQSPSNKVTEKGKDVELRCDPISGHTALYWYRQSLGQGLEFLIYFQGNSAPDKSGLPSDRFSAERTGGSVSTLTIQRTQQEDSAVYLCASSATNNQPQHFGDGTRLSIL.

This chain uses TRBV24-1 with TRBJ2-7; TRBD2 is a possible D gene (6 bases). The V gene's germline CDR1 is KGHDR and CDR2 SFDVKD. V shed 2 bases and J shed 5 bases, with 15 bases lying between them. There are 15 residues in the CDR3. CDR3 loop: CATSDYRGGIDEQYF. DNA for the CDR3: TGTGCCACCAGTGATTACCGGGGCGGGATCGACGAGCAGTACTTC.

The rearrangement links TRBV19 to TRBJ1-2; possibly TRBD1 for D (5 bases). Trimming cost V 8 bases and J 8 bases, with 24 bases left between them. The CDR3 sequence is 15 residues long. Germline V gene lookup returns CDR1 LNHDA and CDR2 SQIVND (reference sequence). CDR3 region: CASYRFGGGTKGYTF. CDR3 in DNA: TGTGCCAGTTACCGATTCGGGGGAGGGACGAAAGGCTACACCTTC. The variable domain in full, with the rest retrieved from reference TRBV19 and TRBJ1-2, is DGGITQSPKYLFRKEGQNVTLSCEQNLNHDAMYWYRQDPGQGLRLIYYSQIVNDFQKGDIAEGYSVSREKKESFPLTVTSAQKNPTAFYLCASYRFGGGTKGYTFGSGTRLTVV.

CDR3 amino acids: CAWSGGSGGKYGYTF. The CDR3 nucleotides read TGTGCCTGGAGTGGAGGGTCAGGGGGCAAGTATGGCTACACCTTC. V usage is TRBV30 and J usage is TRBJ1-2, with 8 positions matching TRBD1. The CDR3 is 15 residues long. Trimming removed 1 base from V and 5 bases from J; junction bases left unmatched: 9. CDR1 and CDR2 (germline): GTSNPN, SVGIG (reference sequence).